A single sample is the source of the 10 T cell receptor beta chains below, sequenced in a study of blood T cell repertoires in COVID-19. Libraries were prepared by immunoSEQ multiplex PCR; TCRdb keeps only in-frame clonotypes and omits some of them. The top ten hold around 6.3% of the sample, which has approximately 190,000 clones, roughly four fifths seen once. Sequencing input: peripheral blood. The source of these receptors is a woman between 35 and 50 years old with acute or convalescent COVID-19.

The rearrangement joins TRBV19 to TRBJ2-1; D perhaps matches TRBD1 (5 bases). Germline loops: CDR1 LNHDA, CDR2 SQIVND (reference sequence). The CDR3 covers 13 residues. The V end was cut by 1 base, the J end by 9 bases, with 10 bases between. The CDR3, as DNA: TGTGCCAGTAGTATAGTATCTACAGGTGAGCAGTTCTTC. Its protein product is CASSIVSTGEQFF.

This sequence joins TRBV7-2 and TRBJ1-4, with 8 bases identical to TRBD1. CDR3 length: 14 amino acids. Germline V CDR1 and CDR2: SGHTA, FQGNSA. V gave up 4 bases and J gave up 3 bases; unmatched junction bases: 1. CDR3 coding DNA: TGTGCCAGCAGCTGGACAGGGCCTAATGAAAAACTGTTTTTT. It encodes CASSWTGPNEKLFF.

This rearrangement joins TRBV27 to TRBJ2-6; no clear D. The CDR3 contains 14 residues. Germline V gene data show CDR1 as MNHEY and CDR2 as SMNVEV (reference sequence). The ends were cut back, 3 bases at V and 3 bases at J, with 6 bases in the middle. The CDR3 nucleotides are TGTGCCAGCAGTTTCGCGAGTGGGGCCAACGTCCTGACTTTC. The encoded protein is CASSFASGANVLTF.

V is TRBV7-2 and J is TRBJ2-5; D not certain. The V gene's germline CDR1 is SGHTA and CDR2 FQGNSA. Trimming took off 7 bases at V and 2 bases at J, with 14 bases between the two ends. CDR3 length: 14 residues. The CDR3 here is CASTPTGFQETQYF. The CDR3, as DNA: TGTGCCAGCACCCCTACCGGGTTTCAAGAGACCCAGTACTTC.

This clone was found a few times. This chain connects TRBV29-1 to TRBJ1-5; the D gene is possibly TRBD1 (5 bases). The V gene lost 7 bases and the J gene lost 4 bases, with 14 bases spanning the gap. The CDR3 length is 13 residues. Per germline, CDR1 SQVTM and CDR2 ANQGSEA. CDR3 sequence (DNA): TGCAGCGCTCCGGAGGGGAGGAATCAGCCCCAGCATTTT. This encodes CSAPEGRNQPQHF.

V and J are TRBV14 and TRBJ2-3, with 14 bases fitting TRBD2. V dropped 6 bases and J dropped 5; count of bases not matched to a gene: 10. From germline, CDR1 is SGHDN and CDR2 FVKESK. CDR3 length equals 17 residues. CDR3 loop: CASSSTGTSGSIDTQYF. DNA for the CDR3: TGTGCCAGCAGTTCCACCGGGACTAGCGGGAGTATAGATACGCAGTATTTT.

The sample holds a few counts of this clone. The chain employs TRBV2 and TRBJ1-5; D unresolved. The ends were cut back, 3 bases at V and 1 base at J, with 13 bases in the middle. This CDR3 spans 16 amino acids. The germline gives CDR1 SNHLY, CDR2 FYNNEI. The CDR3 is CASSESSYPSNQPQHF. CDR3 DNA sequence: TGTGCCAGCAGTGAGTCGAGTTACCCGAGCAATCAGCCCCAGCATTTT.

The chain couples TRBV11-2 to TRBJ2-7, with D unresolved. The germline V gene encodes CDR1 SGHAT and CDR2 FQNNGV. CDR3 length: 12 amino acids. Trimming stripped 7 bases from V and 7 bases from J, with 14 bases between. The CDR3 reads CASKIASGEQYF. CDR3 nucleotides: TGTGCCAGCAAGATAGCCTCTGGTGAGCAGTACTTC.

V and J are TRBV9 and TRBJ1-4; perhaps TRBD1 as D (5 bases). The germline V and J ends were trimmed by 2 bases and 4 bases, with 9 bases remaining between them. Germline-derived CDR1 and CDR2 are SGDLS and YYNGEE. This CDR3 contains 14 residues. The CDR3 sequence is CASSVGLSNEKLFF. CDR3 nucleotides: TGTGCCAGCAGCGTGGGACTGAGTAATGAAAAACTGTTTTTT.

The rearrangement uses TRBV28 and TRBJ2-2; 10 bases fit TRBD2. The CDR3 runs 17 residues. Losses at the gene ends were 5 bases for V and 4 bases for J; bases not matched to a gene: 10. Looked up from germline, CDR1 is MDHEN and CDR2 is SYDVKM. The DNA for the CDR3 is TGTGCCAGCAGTCCCTCCCTAGCGGGGGCCCTCACCGGGGAGCTGTTTTTT. This sequence encodes CASSPSLAGALTGELFF.